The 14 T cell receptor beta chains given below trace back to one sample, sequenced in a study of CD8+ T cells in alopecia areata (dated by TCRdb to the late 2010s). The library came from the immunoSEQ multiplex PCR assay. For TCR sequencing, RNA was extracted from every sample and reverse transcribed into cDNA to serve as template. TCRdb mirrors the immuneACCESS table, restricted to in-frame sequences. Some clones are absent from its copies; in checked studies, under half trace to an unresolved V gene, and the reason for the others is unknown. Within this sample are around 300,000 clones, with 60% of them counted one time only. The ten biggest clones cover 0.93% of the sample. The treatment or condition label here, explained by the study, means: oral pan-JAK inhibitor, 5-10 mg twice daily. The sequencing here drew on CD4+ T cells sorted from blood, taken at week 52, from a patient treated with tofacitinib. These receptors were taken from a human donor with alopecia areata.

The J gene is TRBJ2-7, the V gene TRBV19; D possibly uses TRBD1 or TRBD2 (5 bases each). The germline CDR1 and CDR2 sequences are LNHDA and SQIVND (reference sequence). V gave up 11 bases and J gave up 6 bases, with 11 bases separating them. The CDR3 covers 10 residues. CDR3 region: CAVGTSEQYF. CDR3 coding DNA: TGTGCCGTAGGGACCTCCGAGCAGTACTTC.

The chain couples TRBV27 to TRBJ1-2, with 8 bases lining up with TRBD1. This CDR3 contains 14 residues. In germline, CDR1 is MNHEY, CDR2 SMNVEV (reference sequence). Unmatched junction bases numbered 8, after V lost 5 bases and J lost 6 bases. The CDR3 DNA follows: TGTGCCAGCAGTCCCTTGGACAGGGAAGATGGCTACACCTTC. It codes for CASSPLDREDGYTF.

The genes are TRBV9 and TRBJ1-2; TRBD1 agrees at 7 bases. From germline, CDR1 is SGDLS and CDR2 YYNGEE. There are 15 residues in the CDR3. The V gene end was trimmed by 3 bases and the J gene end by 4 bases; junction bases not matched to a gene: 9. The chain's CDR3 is CASSAQGEWGYGYTF. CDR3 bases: TGTGCCAGCAGCGCCCAGGGGGAGTGGGGCTATGGCTACACCTTC.

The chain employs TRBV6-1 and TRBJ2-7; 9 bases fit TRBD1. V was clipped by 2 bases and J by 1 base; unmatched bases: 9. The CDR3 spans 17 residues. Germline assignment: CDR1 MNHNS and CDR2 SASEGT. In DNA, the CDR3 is TGTGCCAGCAGTGAATCCGGGACAGGGTTTTGGTCCTACGAGCAGTACTTC. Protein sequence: CASSESGTGFWSYEQYF.

CDR3 in amino acids: CASTEVVRGEKLFF. The CDR3 bases are TGCGCCAGCACCGAAGTGGTCCGTGGGGAAAAACTGTTTTTT. The chain links TRBV4-1 to TRBJ1-4; no definite D call. The germline V gene encodes CDR1 MGHRA and CDR2 YSYEKL. Trimming shortened V by 7 bases and J by 8 bases, and 17 bases separated the two germline ends. The CDR3 is made up of 14 amino acids.

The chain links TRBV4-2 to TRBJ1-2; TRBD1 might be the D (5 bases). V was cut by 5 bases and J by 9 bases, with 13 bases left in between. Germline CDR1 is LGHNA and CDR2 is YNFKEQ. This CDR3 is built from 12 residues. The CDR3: CASSEREGRYTF. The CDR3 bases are TGTGCCAGCAGCGAAAGGGAGGGACGCTACACCTTC.

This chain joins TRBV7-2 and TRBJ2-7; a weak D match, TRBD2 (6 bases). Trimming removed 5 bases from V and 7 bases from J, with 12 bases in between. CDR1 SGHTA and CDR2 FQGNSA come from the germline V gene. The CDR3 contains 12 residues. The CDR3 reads CASSTPRGEQYF. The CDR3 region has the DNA TGTGCCAGCAGCACCCCCCGGGGGGAGCAGTACTTC.

In nucleotides, the CDR3 is TGTGCCAGCAGTGAACATCGGGACAGGGCGGATACGCAGTATTTT. Translated: CASSEHRDRADTQYF. The chain joins TRBV25-1 to TRBJ2-3; 9 bases are shared with TRBD1. Germline CDR1 MGHDK, CDR2 SYGVNS. The CDR3 is 15 amino acids. V shed 2 bases, J shed 6 bases, and the junction held 6 bases outside the gene matches.

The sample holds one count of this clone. The CDR3 here is CASSLIRESYNEQFF. The CDR3 region has the DNA TGTGCCAGCAGCTTAATCAGGGAGTCCTACAATGAGCAGTTCTTC. This rearrangement joins TRBV7-9 to TRBJ2-1; D could derive from TRBD1 or TRBD2 (5 bases each). V was pared by 2 bases and J by 1 base, with 9 bases between. The CDR3 is 15 residues long. The germline V gene encodes CDR1 SEHNR and CDR2 FQNEAQ (reference sequence).

CDR3 loop: CASSLGVTMGQETQYF. CDR3 in DNA: TGTGCCAGCAGCTTAGGGGTCACCATGGGCCAAGAGACCCAGTACTTC. The chain employs TRBV7-2 and TRBJ2-5; no definite D call. Per the germline V gene, CDR1 is SGHTA and CDR2 is FQGNSA. The V gene lost 1 base and the J gene lost 1 base, with 13 bases spanning the gap. The CDR3 length is 16 residues.

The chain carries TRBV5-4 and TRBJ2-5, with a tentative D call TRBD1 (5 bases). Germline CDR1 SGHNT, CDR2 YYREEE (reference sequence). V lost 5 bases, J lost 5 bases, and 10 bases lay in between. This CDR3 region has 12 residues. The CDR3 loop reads CASSPPGETQYF. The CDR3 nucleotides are TGTGCCAGCAGTCCTCCAGGGGAGACCCAGTACTTC.

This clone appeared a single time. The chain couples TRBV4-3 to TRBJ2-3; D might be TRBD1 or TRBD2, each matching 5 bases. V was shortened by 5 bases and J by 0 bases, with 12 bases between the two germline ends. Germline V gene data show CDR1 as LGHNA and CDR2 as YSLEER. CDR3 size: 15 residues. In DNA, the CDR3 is TGCGCCAGCAGCTACGGGACGCCTAGCACAGATACGCAGTATTTT. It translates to CASSYGTPSTDTQYF.

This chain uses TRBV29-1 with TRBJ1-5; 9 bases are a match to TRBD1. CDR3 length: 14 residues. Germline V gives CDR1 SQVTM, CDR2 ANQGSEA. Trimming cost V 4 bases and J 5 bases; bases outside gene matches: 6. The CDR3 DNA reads TGCAGCGTTGGATTTACAGGGGGCGATCAGCCCCAGCATTTT. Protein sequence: CSVGFTGGDQPQHF.

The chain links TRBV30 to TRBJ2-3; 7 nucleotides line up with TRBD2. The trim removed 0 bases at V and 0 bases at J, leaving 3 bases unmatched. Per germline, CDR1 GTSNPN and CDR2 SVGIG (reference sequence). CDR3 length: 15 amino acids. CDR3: CAWSVGTTSTDTQYF. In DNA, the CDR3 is TGTGCCTGGAGTGTGGGGACTACAAGCACAGATACGCAGTATTTT.